Below, 5 T cell receptor beta chains from the same sample are listed, as sequenced in a study of T cell responses to AZD1222 COVID-19 vaccine. Here immunoSEQ multiplex PCR was the method, and the copy in TCRdb shows in-frame clones only, minus some. Seen here are under 150,000 clones, about 91% observed once, and the top ten hold around 15%. This material consisted of peripheral blood, taken on day 0 of AZD1222 vaccination. Receptors originate from an adult in good health.

The rearrangement uses TRBV24-1 and TRBJ1-5; 9 nucleotides line up with TRBD1. Germline V gene data show CDR1 as KGHDR and CDR2 as SFDVKD. V was clipped by 3 bases and J by 3 bases; unmatched bases: 26. The CDR3 length is 23 residues. In DNA form, the CDR3 reads TGTGCCACCAGTGATAACCGGGACAGGGTTTTCGTAGTGGAGCAATTTACCAATCAGCCCCAGCATTTT. It encodes CATSDNRDRVFVVEQFTNQPQHF.

This chain connects TRBV6-6 to TRBJ1-2; D might be TRBD1 (5 bases). The germline gives CDR1 MNHNY, CDR2 SVGAGI (reference sequence). The CDR3 consists of 15 residues. V was clipped by 5 bases and J by 5 bases, with 18 bases between them. The CDR3 DNA sequence: TGTGCCAGCAGTACCTCTGGGGGGGGGAATTATGGCTACACCTTC. Protein product: CASSTSGGGNYGYTF.

The table lists this clone with a few counts. The chain carries TRBV12-3 or TRBV12-4 and TRBJ1-2, with D maybe TRBD1 (5 bases). V was cut by 6 bases and J by 5 bases, with 10 bases left in between. This CDR3 comprises 12 residues. The CDR3 loop reads CASSLPGYGYTF. The CDR3 bases are TGTGCCAGCAGCCTCCCAGGGTATGGCTACACCTTC.

The rearrangement links TRBV6-5 to TRBJ2-2; a weak D match, TRBD2 (6 bases). Germline CDR1 and CDR2: MNHEY and SVGAGI. The CDR3 sequence is 16 residues long. V lost 1 base to trimming and J lost 9 bases, with 18 bases between them. The CDR3 here is CASSYLGGRVDRELFF. CDR3 sequence (DNA): TGTGCCAGCAGTTACTTGGGGGGACGAGTTGACCGGGAGCTGTTTTTT.

The chain uses TRBV7-2 and TRBJ1-1, with TRBD1 matching 7 bases. Germline trimming cut 5 bases from V and 5 bases from J; bases unmatched to any gene: 5. Germline V lookup: CDR1 SGHTA, CDR2 FQGNSA. The CDR3 covers 13 residues. CDR3 residues: CASSPGGGTEAFF. The CDR3, as DNA: TGTGCCAGCAGCCCAGGGGGGGGGACTGAAGCTTTCTTT.